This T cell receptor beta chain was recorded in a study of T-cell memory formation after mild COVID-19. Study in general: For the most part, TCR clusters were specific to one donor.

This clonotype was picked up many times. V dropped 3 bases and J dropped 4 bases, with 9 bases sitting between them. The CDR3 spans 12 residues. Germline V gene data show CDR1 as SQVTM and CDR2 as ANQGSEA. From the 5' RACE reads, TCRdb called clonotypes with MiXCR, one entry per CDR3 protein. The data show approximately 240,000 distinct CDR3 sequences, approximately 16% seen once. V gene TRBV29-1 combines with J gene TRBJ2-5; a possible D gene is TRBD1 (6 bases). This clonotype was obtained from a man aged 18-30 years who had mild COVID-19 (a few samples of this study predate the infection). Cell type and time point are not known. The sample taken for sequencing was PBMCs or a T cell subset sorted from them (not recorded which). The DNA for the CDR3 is TGCAGCGTTGATCGAGGGGGAGAGACCCAGTACTTC. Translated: CSVDRGGETQYF.